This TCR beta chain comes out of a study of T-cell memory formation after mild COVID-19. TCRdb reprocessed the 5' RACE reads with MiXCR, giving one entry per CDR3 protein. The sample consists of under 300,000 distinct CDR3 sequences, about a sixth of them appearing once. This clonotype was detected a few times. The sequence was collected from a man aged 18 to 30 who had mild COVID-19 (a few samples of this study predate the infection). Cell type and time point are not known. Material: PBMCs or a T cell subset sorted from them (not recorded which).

DNA of the CDR3: TGCGCCAGCAGCTTGGACGGAACCAATTCACCCCTCCACTTT. Its translation is CASSLDGTNSPLHF. This chain connects TRBV5-1 to TRBJ1-6; no firm D call. The CDR3 is made up of 14 amino acids. Germline V gene sequence: CDR1 SGHRS, CDR2 YFSETQ. With 0 bases removed from V and 7 bases from J, the gap between germline ends came to 8 bases.